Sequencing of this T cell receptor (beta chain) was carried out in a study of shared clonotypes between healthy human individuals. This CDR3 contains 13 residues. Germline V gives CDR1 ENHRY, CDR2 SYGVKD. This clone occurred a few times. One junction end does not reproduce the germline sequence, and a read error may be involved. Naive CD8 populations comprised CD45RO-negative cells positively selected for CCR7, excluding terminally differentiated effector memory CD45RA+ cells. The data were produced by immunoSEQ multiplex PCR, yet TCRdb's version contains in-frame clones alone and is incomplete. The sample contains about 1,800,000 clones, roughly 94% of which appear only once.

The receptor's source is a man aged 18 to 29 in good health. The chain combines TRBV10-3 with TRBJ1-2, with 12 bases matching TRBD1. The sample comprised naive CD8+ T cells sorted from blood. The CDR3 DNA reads TGTGCCATCAGTGATCCCGGGACAGGGGGCTGCACCTTC. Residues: CAISDPGTGGCTF.